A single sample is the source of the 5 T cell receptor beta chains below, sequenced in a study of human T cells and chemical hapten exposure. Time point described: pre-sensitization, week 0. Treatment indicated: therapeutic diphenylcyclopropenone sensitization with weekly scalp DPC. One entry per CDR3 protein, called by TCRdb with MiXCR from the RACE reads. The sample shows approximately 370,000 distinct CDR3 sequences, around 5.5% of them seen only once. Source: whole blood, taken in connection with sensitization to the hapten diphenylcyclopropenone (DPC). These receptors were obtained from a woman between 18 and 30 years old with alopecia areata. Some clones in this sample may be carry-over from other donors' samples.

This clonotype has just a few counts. The CDR3 DNA is TGCAGTGCTAGGGGGGTAGCGGGGCTAAGCACAGATACGCAGTATTTT. It translates to CSARGVAGLSTDTQYF. The chain recombines TRBV20-1 with TRBJ2-3, with 8 bases fitting TRBD2. This CDR3 contains 16 residues. The germline V gene encodes CDR1 DFQATT and CDR2 SNEGSKA (reference sequence). V shed 3 bases and J 0 bases; nucleotides not matched to a gene: 8.

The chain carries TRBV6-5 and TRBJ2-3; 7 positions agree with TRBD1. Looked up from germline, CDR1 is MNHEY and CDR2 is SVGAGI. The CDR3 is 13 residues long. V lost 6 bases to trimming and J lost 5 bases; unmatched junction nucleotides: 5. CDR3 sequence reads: CASRRGGEDTQYF. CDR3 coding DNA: TGTGCCAGCAGAAGAGGGGGCGAAGATACGCAGTATTTT.

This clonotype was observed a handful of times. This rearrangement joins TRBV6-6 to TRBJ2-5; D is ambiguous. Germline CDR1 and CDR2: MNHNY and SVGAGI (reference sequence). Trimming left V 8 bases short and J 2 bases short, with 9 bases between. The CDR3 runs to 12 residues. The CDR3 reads CASGGVQETQYF. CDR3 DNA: TGTGCCAGCGGTGGGGTACAAGAGACCCAGTACTTC.

The CDR3 coding sequence is TGCGCCAGCAGCTACCGGGGGCAAGGGGCAGATACGCAGTATTTT. It specifies CASSYRGQGADTQYF. The rearrangement uses TRBV5-1 and TRBJ2-3, with D possibly called TRBD1 or TRBD2 (6 bases each). V gave up 3 bases and J gave up 4 bases, with 15 bases separating them. Germline V gene sequence: CDR1 SGHRS, CDR2 YFSETQ. The length of the CDR3 is 15 residues.

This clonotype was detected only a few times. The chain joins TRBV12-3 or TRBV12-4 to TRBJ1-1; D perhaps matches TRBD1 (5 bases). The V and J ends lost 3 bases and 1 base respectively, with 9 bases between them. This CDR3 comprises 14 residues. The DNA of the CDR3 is TGTGCCAGCAGTTTTACCGGGGGGAACACTGAAGCTTTCTTT. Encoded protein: CASSFTGGNTEAFF.